Below, 28 T cell receptor beta chains from the same sample are listed, as sequenced in a study of cytomegalovirus exposure and HLA in healthy donors. PCR amplification relied on 60 Vbeta primers (plus 13 Jbeta primers). Generated by immunoSEQ multiplex PCR, the TCRdb table keeps only in-frame clones and is missing some. This table holds some 130,000 clones, about 80% found once. Sequences were obtained from PBMCs. These receptors all come from a man aged 30-40 years in good health and CMV-seronegative.

In its sample, this clone was seen once. CDR3: CASSYSRGHEQFF. CDR3 bases: TGTGCCAGCAGTTACTCTCGAGGGCATGAGCAGTTCTTC. This chain connects TRBV6-5 to TRBJ2-1; TRBD2 is a possible D gene (5 bases). Looked up from germline, CDR1 is MNHEY and CDR2 is SVGAGI. V was shortened by 0 bases and J by 8 bases, with 8 bases between the two germline ends. The CDR3 is 13 residues long.

The genes are TRBV6-4 and TRBJ2-1, with 8 positions matching TRBD2. Germline V gene lookup returns CDR1 MRHNA and CDR2 SNTAGT. The CDR3 is 17 residues long. V gave up 5 bases and J gave up 9 bases; unmatched junction bases: 18. The CDR3 region has the DNA TGTGCCAGCAGTCGCGGGGGTGGCGGGAGGAGACTTAGTGAGCAGTTCTTC. This sequence encodes CASSRGGGGRRLSEQFF.

The rearrangement links TRBV5-3 to TRBJ2-1; D is possibly TRBD1 (6 bases). TRBV5-3 is an ORF, with its function uncertain. The CDR3 loop spans 13 amino acids. With 0 bases removed from V and 8 bases from J, the gap between germline ends came to 9 bases. CDR3 sequence reads: CARSLEGDDEQFF. For the CDR3, the DNA is TGTGCCAGAAGCTTGGAGGGGGACGATGAGCAGTTCTTC.

In this sample, this clone turned up many times. Distinct nucleotide sequences in the sample also encode this CDR3. V gene TRBV15 combines with J gene TRBJ2-7; 9 bases map to TRBD2. V was pared by 0 bases and J by 4 bases, with 1 base of the junction left unmatched. CDR1 and CDR2 (germline): LNHNV, YYDKDF (reference sequence). The CDR3 length is 14 residues. As DNA, the CDR3 is TGTGCCACCAGCAGAGATCTAGCGGGATACGAGCAGTACTTC. Amino acid sequence: CATSRDLAGYEQYF.

This chain links TRBV28 with TRBJ2-3; TRBD2 aligns across 8 bases. Looked up from germline, CDR1 is MDHEN and CDR2 is SYDVKM. This CDR3 spans 15 amino acids. The ends lost 4 bases at V and 1 base at J; junction bases unmatched: 4. CDR3 DNA: TGTGCCAGCAGTTCCAGAGCGGGAGGCACAGATACGCAGTATTTT. This encodes CASSSRAGGTDTQYF.

This clone was counted between two and nine times. The gene calls are TRBV7-6 and TRBJ2-1; 9 positions agree with TRBD2. The CDR3 is made up of 16 amino acids. Germline V lookup: CDR1 SGHVS, CDR2 FNYEAQ. Trimming cost V 4 bases and J 5 bases; bases outside gene matches: 9. This chain's CDR3 is CASSSLAGEVHNEQFF. The CDR3 bases are TGTGCCAGCAGCTCCTTAGCGGGAGAAGTCCACAATGAGCAGTTCTTC.

The J gene is TRBJ1-2, the V gene TRBV27; weak D call: TRBD1 (5 bases). This CDR3 comprises 15 residues. Germline values: CDR1 MNHEY, CDR2 SMNVEV (reference sequence). V shed 2 bases and J shed 3 bases, with 13 bases lying between them. In nucleotides, the CDR3 is TGTGCCAGCAGTTTAGGTAGGGGCGGAGACTATGGCTACACCTTC. This encodes CASSLGRGGDYGYTF.

V usage is TRBV29-1 and J usage is TRBJ1-2; 7 positions agree with TRBD1. With V trimmed by 5 bases and J by 5 bases, 8 bases remained unmatched. Looked up from germline, CDR1 is SQVTM and CDR2 is ANQGSEA. This CDR3 contains 13 residues. The CDR3 is CSVSQGDRYGYTF. CDR3 DNA: TGCAGCGTTTCCCAGGGGGATCGGTATGGCTACACCTTC.

V gene TRBV30 combines with J gene TRBJ2-3; D is possibly TRBD2 (6 bases). CDR3 length: 13 residues. Trimming removed 2 bases from V and 4 bases from J, with 10 bases in between. Looked up from germline, CDR1 is GTSNPN and CDR2 is SVGIG (reference sequence). The CDR3 sequence: CAWSRGSADTQYF. The CDR3 DNA sequence: TGTGCCTGGAGTCGGGGGAGTGCAGATACGCAGTATTTT.

The chain carries TRBV13 and TRBJ2-1; 10 positions agree with TRBD2. The CDR3 runs 21 residues. The germline V gene encodes CDR1 PRHDT and CDR2 FYEKMQ (reference sequence). The junction had 15 bases not matched to a gene; V was cut back by 0 bases and J by 1 base. The CDR3 is CASSLGREREGLVSSYNEQFF. The DNA of the CDR3 is TGTGCCAGCAGCTTAGGAAGAGAGCGGGAGGGCCTTGTCTCGTCCTACAATGAGCAGTTCTTC.

In DNA form, the CDR3 reads TGTGCCTGGGAGGTGAACTATGGCTACACCTTC. Residues: CAWEVNYGYTF. J is TRBJ1-2 and V is TRBV30; no definite D call. CDR1 and CDR2 from the germline V gene are GTSNPN and SVGIG (reference sequence). Trimming cost V 5 bases and J 2 bases, with 6 bases left between them. This CDR3 is 11 amino acids long.

The chain joins TRBV5-1 to TRBJ2-1, with unresolved D. The CDR3 extends over 13 amino acids. Germline loops: CDR1 SGHRS, CDR2 YFSETQ. Trimming stripped 2 bases from V and 10 bases from J, with 13 bases between. As DNA, the CDR3 is TGCGCCAGCAGCTTTAGAGAGGCGGAGGAGCAGTTCTTC. It is translated as CASSFREAEEQFF. Full variable domain (outside the CDR3, taken from reference TRBV5-1 and TRBJ2-1): KAGVTQTPRYLIKTRGQQVTLSCSPISGHRSVSWYQQTPGQGLQFLFEYFSETQRNKGNFPGRFSGRQFSNSRSEMNVSTLELGDSALYLCASSFREAEEQFFGPGTRLTVL.

The chain has TRBV21-1 and TRBJ1-3; TRBD1, the D gene given by the table, was not confirmed from the DNA. TRBV21-1 is classified as a pseudogene. The CDR3 runs 16 residues. CDR3 sequence (DNA): TGTGCCAGCAGCGGCCGGGACAGTATCTCTGGAAACACCATATATTTT. Translating gives CASSGRDSISGNTIYF.

The genes are TRBV28 and TRBJ2-2, with TRBD1 matching 8 bases. The CDR3 covers 15 residues. Germline CDR1 is MDHEN and CDR2 is SYDVKM. Trimming removed 4 bases from V and 6 bases from J; junction bases left unmatched: 7. In nucleotides, the CDR3 is TGTGCCAGCAGTTGGACAGGGACCCCGTCCGGGGAGCTGTTTTTT. It yields the protein CASSWTGTPSGELFF. Using reference TRBV28 and TRBJ2-2 for the parts outside the CDR3, the full variable domain is DVKVTQSSRYLVKRTGEKVFLECVQDMDHENMFWYRQDPGLGLRLIYFSYDVKMKEKGDIPEGYSVSREKKERFSLILESASTNQTSMYLCASSWTGTPSGELFFGEGSRLTVL.

The rearrangement links TRBV30 to TRBJ2-2, with D perhaps TRBD2 (5 bases). CDR3 length: 13 residues. Germline CDR1 reads GTSNPN; CDR2 reads SVGIG (reference sequence). V gave up 2 bases and J gave up 4 bases, with 8 bases separating them. The CDR3 protein is CAWSPDSTGELFF. CDR3 DNA sequence: TGTGCCTGGAGTCCGGACTCCACCGGGGAGCTGTTTTTT.

Here the CDR3 DNA reads TGTGCCAGCAGTTTCGCCGTCGGCTCCTACAATGAGCAGTTCTTC. It is translated as CASSFAVGSYNEQFF. The chain has TRBV6-5 and TRBJ2-1; D ambiguous. Germline assignment: CDR1 MNHEY and CDR2 SVGAGI. The CDR3 totals 15 residues. V was clipped by 4 bases and J by 0 bases, with 10 bases between them.

The chain is built from TRBV30 and TRBJ1-1; D is unresolved. The CDR3 totals 14 residues. The V end was cut by 7 bases, the J end by 1 base, with 16 bases between. Germline CDR1 is GTSNPN and CDR2 is SVGIG (reference sequence). The CDR3: CAFRGGLRNTEAFF. In nucleotides, the CDR3 is TGTGCCTTCCGGGGTGGGCTGAGGAACACTGAAGCTTTCTTT.

DNA of the CDR3: TGTGCCAGCAGCAGGACAGGGACCCTGAACACTGAAGCTTTCTTT. Amino acid sequence: CASSRTGTLNTEAFF. V is TRBV7-9 and J is TRBJ1-1, with 8 bases lining up with TRBD1. Germline-derived CDR1 and CDR2 are SEHNR and FQNEAQ (reference sequence). Trimming removed 5 bases from V and 0 bases from J; junction bases left unmatched: 5. The length of the CDR3 is 15 residues.

The chain joins TRBV30 to TRBJ2-7, with 9 bases identical to TRBD2. CDR3 length: 14 residues. The germline CDR1 and CDR2 sequences are GTSNPN and SVGIG (reference sequence). V was pared by 2 bases and J by 2 bases, with 4 bases of the junction left unmatched. The CDR3 reads CAWSLASGTYEQYF. The CDR3 coding sequence is TGTGCCTGGAGTCTTGCTAGCGGGACCTACGAGCAGTACTTC.

This chain uses TRBV19 with TRBJ2-7, with 8 nucleotides matching TRBD1. V was pared by 8 bases and J by 5 bases, with 8 bases of the junction left unmatched. The CDR3 is 13 residues long. Germline V CDR1 and CDR2: LNHDA, SQIVND (reference sequence). CDR3 in amino acids: CASSSGTGDEQYF. The CDR3, as DNA: TGTGCCAGTTCCTCCGGGACAGGCGACGAGCAGTACTTC.

V and J are TRBV4-2 and TRBJ2-1; 10 bases are a match to TRBD2. The CDR3 consists of 16 residues. Germline V gene lookup returns CDR1 LGHNA and CDR2 YNFKEQ. Trimming at V came to 3 bases and at J to 7 bases, leaving 9 bases not matched to a gene. The CDR3, as DNA: TGTGCCAGCAGCCAGCTCGGACTAGCGGAGGGTAATGAGCAGTTCTTC. Translation gives CASSQLGLAEGNEQFF.

V usage is TRBV6-1 and J usage is TRBJ2-7; 8 bases match TRBD2. Losses at the gene ends were 1 base for V and 3 bases for J; bases not matched to a gene: 2. The CDR3 is made up of 14 amino acids. Germline V gene sequence: CDR1 MNHNS, CDR2 SASEGT. CDR3 sequence (DNA): TGTGCCAGCAGTGAAGTCGGGACTAGCTACGAGCAGTACTTC. This gives the protein CASSEVGTSYEQYF.

The V and J genes are TRBV4-2 and TRBJ2-5, with 8 positions matching TRBD2. The V and J ends lost 7 bases and 5 bases, in that order; junction bases with no gene match: 12. CDR1 is LGHNA and CDR2 is YNFKEQ in the germline V gene. This CDR3 is built from 15 residues. This chain's CDR3 is CASTPISGGEETQYF. The CDR3 DNA sequence: TGTGCCAGCACCCCCATTTCGGGAGGGGAGGAGACCCAGTACTTC.

The chain has TRBV6-6 and TRBJ1-2; D uncertain. The CDR3 loop spans 16 amino acids. Per the germline V gene, CDR1 is MNHNY and CDR2 is SVGAGI (reference sequence). V shed 0 bases and J shed 10 bases, with 21 bases lying between them. CDR3 DNA: TGTGCCAGCAGTTACTCGGTGACTTTTCAACAAGGATCCTACACCTTC. This codes for CASSYSVTFQQGSYTF.

This chain joins TRBV6-4 and TRBJ1-2; D ambiguous. Germline assignment: CDR1 MRHNA and CDR2 SNTAGT. Trimming left V 0 bases short and J 6 bases short, with 8 bases between. The CDR3 contains 13 residues. Written as DNA, the CDR3 is TGTGCCAGCAGTGACTCGGGCAGAGATGGCTACACCTTC. This encodes CASSDSGRDGYTF.

This clone appeared a single time. The chain recombines TRBV9 with TRBJ1-1; D is unclear. Trimming shortened V by 0 bases and J by 10 bases, and 13 bases separated the two germline ends. The CDR3 has 13 amino acids. Germline V gene lookup returns CDR1 SGDLS and CDR2 YYNGEE. This chain's CDR3 is CASSVGGWGAAFF. In DNA form, the CDR3 reads TGTGCCAGCAGCGTAGGGGGTTGGGGAGCAGCTTTCTTT. Looking up the rest from reference TRBV9 and TRBJ1-1 gives the full variable domain: DSGVTQTPKHLITATGQRVTLRCSPRSGDLSVYWYQQSLDQGLQFLIQYYNGEERAKGNILERFSAQQFPDLHSELNLSSLELGDSALYFCASSVGGWGAAFFGQGTRLTVV.

This clone was detected only a few times. The V and J genes are TRBV12-5 and TRBJ1-1; TRBD1 is a possible D gene (5 bases). Trimming took off 1 base at V and 7 bases at J, with 7 bases between the two ends. This CDR3 has 12 residues. From germline, CDR1 is LGHNT and CDR2 FRNRAP. CDR3 sequence (DNA): TGTGCTAGTGGTTTGGGGGGCAGTGAAGCTTTCTTT. It translates to CASGLGGSEAFF.

V gene TRBV27 combines with J gene TRBJ1-1; 9 positions match TRBD1. There are 14 residues in the CDR3. Germline lookup yields CDR1 MNHEY and CDR2 SMNVEV (reference sequence). Trimming took 6 bases from V and 5 from J; bases not matched to a gene: 7. CDR3 in amino acids: CASRTRQGGTEAFF. The CDR3 nucleotides read TGTGCCAGCAGGACAAGACAGGGGGGAACTGAAGCTTTCTTT.